The 22 T cell receptor beta chains in this list originate from one sample, sequenced in a study of tumor-infiltrating lymphocytes in primary liver carcinoma. A constant-region primer primed TCR beta cDNA synthesis from 500 ng of total RNA. It was through three nested multiplex PCR rounds of slightly modified ARM-PCR that TCR beta libraries arose. The first two PCR rounds used TRBV1-TRBV30 primers with a Cbeta primer, nine to eleven cycles each. TCRdb passed the multiplex PCR reads through MiXCR, listing each CDR3 protein once. The sample consists of about 54,000 distinct CDR3 sequences, over 65% of them appearing once. Co-extraction of RNA and DNA was performed on about 18-30 mg of unsorted bulk tissue. The sample taken for sequencing was liver tumor tissue from sampling region 2. Subset of the sample: tumor region T2, inferior pole. The receptors were gathered from a man aged 35-49 years with primary liver carcinoma and hepatitis B virus infection.

V is TRBV12-3 or TRBV12-4 and J is TRBJ1-2; TRBD1 agrees at 8 bases. This CDR3 spans 15 amino acids. The CDR3 DNA is TGTGTCAGTAGCTTAAGGGACAGGCCCTTCTATGGCTACACCTTC. Its translation: CVSSLRDRPFYGYTF.

This clonotype was seen more than once but under ten times. The V gene is TRBV15, the J gene TRBJ2-5; D is unresolved. Germline V gene sequence: CDR1 LNHNV, CDR2 YYDKDF (reference sequence). This CDR3 has 14 residues. The V end lost 0 bases, the J end lost 4 bases, and 9 bases lay between the germline ends. The CDR3 reads CATSRDVIGETQYF. The CDR3 DNA sequence: TGTGCCACCAGCAGAGATGTGATCGGAGAGACCCAGTACTTC.

As regards this clonotype: One junction end does not reproduce the germline sequence, and a read error may be involved. The rearrangement links TRBV6-5 to TRBJ2-1; D remains ambiguous. Germline CDR1 and CDR2: MNHEY and SVGAGI. This CDR3 has 16 residues. The CDR3 DNA reads TGTGCCAGCAGTTACTGGTGGGTGAAACCCTACGATGAGCAGTTCTTC. It codes for CASSYWWVKPYDEQFF.

Note on this clonotype: This clone may be a read error of a much larger clone one base away. The J gene is TRBJ2-1, the V gene TRBV30, with 10 bases identical to TRBD2. Germline CDR1 reads GTSNPN; CDR2 reads SVGIG (reference sequence). The CDR3 extends over 15 amino acids. The V and J ends lost 1 base and 6 bases, in that order; junction bases with no gene match: 6. The CDR3 sequence: CAWSEAGGGFNEQFF. The CDR3 DNA follows: TGTGCCTGGAGTGAAGCGGGAGGGGGCTTCAATGAGCAGTTCTTC.

This clonotype was seen a handful of times. The CDR3 ends on some other residue instead of the conserved phenylalanine or tryptophan, so this is likely a read error. The rearrangement links TRBV11-1 to TRBJ2-1; D is unresolved. V was shortened by 1 base and J by 8 bases, with 15 bases between the two germline ends. The CDR3 extends over 15 amino acids. The germline V gene has CDR1 SGHAT and CDR2 FQDESV (reference sequence). This CDR3 reads CASSLGRDLRDEQFL. CDR3 bases: TGTGCCAGCAGCTTAGGAAGGGATCTAAGGGATGAGCAGTTCCTC.

This clonotype was found once. Without the conserved terminal phenylalanine or tryptophan, this CDR3 likely stems from a read error. The chain has TRBV12-3 or TRBV12-4 and TRBJ2-7, with D perhaps matching TRBD1 (6 bases). V shed 1 base and J shed 4 bases, with 17 bases lying between them. The CDR3 spans 16 residues. CDR3 sequence: CASSLGTGTRRYEQYY. The CDR3 nucleotides read TGTGCCAGCAGTTTAGGAACCGGGACAAGGAGATACGAGCAGTACTAC.

This clonotype showed up just a few times. This is likely a read error, given that the CDR3 carries no conserved phenylalanine or tryptophan at its end. The DNA is omitted, as the CDR3 cannot be located on it reliably, and the CDR3 follows TCRdb's listing. The chain combines TRBV11-2 with TRBJ2-5; the table assigns TRBD1, which was not confirmed against the DNA. The CDR3 is made up of 13 amino acids, end residues included. Germline CDR1 is SGHAT and CDR2 is FQNNGV. The CDR3 protein is CASSLRERETQYL.

Regarding this clonotype: A much larger clone is a single base away; this may be a read error. V gene TRBV19 combines with J gene TRBJ2-7; TRBD2 matches at 8 bases. Germline CDR1 reads LNHDA; CDR2 reads SQIVND (reference sequence). There are 14 residues in the CDR3. In DNA form, the CDR3 reads TGTGTCACCTCTCGGGGCGGGGGGAACTACGAGCAGTACTTC. As protein: CVTSRGGGNYEQYF.

With respect to this clonotype: One end of the junction is discordant with germline, which a read error may explain. V gene TRBV6-5 combines with J gene TRBJ1-2; a possible D gene is TRBD1 (6 bases). Germline V CDR1 and CDR2: MNHEY, SVGAGI. The CDR3 has 15 amino acids. The CDR3 DNA is TGTGCAAGCAGTTACTCCGGACAGCTTAACTATGACTACACCTTC. It codes for CASSYSGQLNYDYTF.

Comment on this clonotype: Possible read error: a much larger clone is one base away. The chain is built from TRBV28 and TRBJ2-1; 8 bases fit TRBD2. The CDR3 is made up of 14 amino acids. Germline-derived CDR1 and CDR2 are MDHEN and SYDVKM. Here the CDR3 reads CASIPSGSHNEQLF. CDR3 in DNA: TGTGCCAGCATCCCCAGCGGGAGTCACAATGAGCAGCTCTTC.

This clonotype was picked up many times. V usage is TRBV29-1 and J usage is TRBJ2-3; no firm D call. This CDR3 has 14 amino acids. CDR1 and CDR2 (germline): SQVTM, ANQGSEA. Between the trimmed V and J ends, which lost 6 bases and 2 bases, there was a span of 15 bases. In DNA form, the CDR3 reads TGCAGCGTCTCCGAAATTGGGGACACAGATACGCAGTATTTT. Translation: CSVSEIGDTDTQYF.

In the case of this clonotype: Mismatch with germline at one junction end may stem from a read error. The chain is built from TRBV4-2 and TRBJ2-7, with D maybe TRBD1 (5 bases). The CDR3 has 12 residues. Germline V gene lookup returns CDR1 LGHNA and CDR2 YNFKEQ. CDR3 region: CASNPDTYKQYF. CDR3 nucleotides: TGTGCCAGCAACCCGGACACCTACAAGCAGTACTTC.

For the CDR3, the DNA is TGCGCCAGCAGGTTAACCCTGGACAGGGGTATGCCCTACGAGCAGTACTTC. Translating gives CASRLTLDRGMPYEQYF. The chain recombines TRBV5-1 with TRBJ2-7; 9 bases are a match to TRBD1. The CDR3 contains 17 residues. In germline, CDR1 is SGHRS, CDR2 YFSETQ. The V gene end was trimmed by 5 bases and the J gene end by 2 bases; junction bases not matched to a gene: 14.

About this clonotype itself: This likely comes from a read error, as the CDR3 has no conserved phenylalanine or tryptophan at its end. V gene TRBV12-3 or TRBV12-4 combines with J gene TRBJ1-1, with D possibly being TRBD1 (5 bases). CDR3 size: 13 residues. V was shortened by 8 bases and J by 7 bases, with 17 bases between the two germline ends. The CDR3, as DNA: TGTGCCAGCTCTGAGGGGCAATCGGGTGAAGCTTTCATT. This translates into CASSEGQSGEAFI.

Worth noting for this clonotype: Mismatch with germline at one junction end may stem from a read error. J is TRBJ1-2 and V is TRBV4-1, with D uncertain. The CDR3 is 14 residues long. The germline gives CDR1 MGHRA, CDR2 YSYEKL. CDR3 loop: CASSQALPNYGYTF. Written as DNA, the CDR3 is TGCGCCAGCAGCCAAGCGCTTCCTAATTATGGCTACACCTTC.

This clonotype appeared many times. This chain joins TRBV2 and TRBJ2-3; no firm D call. Trimming stripped 7 bases from V and 2 bases from J, with 4 bases between. The germline V gene has CDR1 SNHLY and CDR2 FYNNEI. The CDR3 runs to 11 residues. The CDR3 bases are TGTGCCAGCACTCTCACAGATACGCAGTATTTT. Its protein product is CASTLTDTQYF.

For this clonotype: The junction does not match germline at one end; this may be a read error. The rearrangement uses TRBV6-8 and TRBJ2-7; 7 bases match TRBD1. The V gene's germline CDR1 is MNHGY and CDR2 SAAAGT. The CDR3 has 15 amino acids. In nucleotides, the CDR3 is TGTGACAGCAGTTGGGGACAGCTCGCTACGAGAGAGCAGTACTTC. Translation gives CDSSWGQLATREQYF.

The chain joins TRBV7-3 to TRBJ2-7, with D possibly matching TRBD1 (6 bases). V lost 5 bases, J lost 5 bases, and 13 bases lay in between. The length of the CDR3 is 13 residues. Germline CDR1 is SGHTA and CDR2 is FQGTGA. CDR3 sequence reads: CASSTGYLNEQYF. The CDR3 DNA follows: TGTGCCAGCAGCACAGGGTATCTTAACGAGCAGTACTTC.

Concerning this clonotype itself: A much larger clone differs by one base, so this may be a read error. This sequence joins TRBV7-9 and TRBJ1-5, with D possibly TRBD1 on 5 matching bases. Germline lookup yields CDR1 SEHNR and CDR2 FQNEAQ (reference sequence). The germline V and J ends were trimmed by 6 bases and 7 bases, with 19 bases remaining between them. The CDR3 extends over 15 amino acids. CDR3 sequence: CASRLFGASGQPQHF. Written as DNA, the CDR3 is TGTGCCAGCAGATTATTTGGGGCTTCGGGGCAGCCCCAGCATTTT.

V is TRBV6-2 or TRBV6-3 and J is TRBJ2-3; TRBD2 is a possible D gene (6 bases). Trimming left V 5 bases short and J 12 bases short, with 15 bases between. The CDR3 has 12 amino acids. Germline V gene data show CDR1 as MNHEY and CDR2 as SVGEGT. The CDR3 is CASSAIGSDQYF. Written as DNA, the CDR3 is TGTGCCAGCAGTGCCATCGGGAGTGATCAGTATTTT.

About this clonotype: This sequence may be a read error, since a much larger clone differs from it by one base. The rearrangement links TRBV5-1 to TRBJ2-5, with unresolved D. The CDR3 covers 14 residues. CDR1 is SGHRS, CDR2 YFSETQ, per germline. Trimming cost V 0 bases and J 2 bases, with 8 bases left between them. This chain's CDR3 is CASSLGGRQETQYF. As DNA, the CDR3 is TGCGCCAGCAGCTTGGGAGGACGGCAAGAGACCCAGTACTTC.

The rearrangement links TRBV28 to TRBJ1-6, with D unresolved. The CDR3 length is 13 residues. Germline lookup yields CDR1 MDHEN and CDR2 SYDVKM. The V gene lost 10 bases and the J gene lost 7 bases, with 14 bases spanning the gap. The CDR3 DNA sequence: TGTGCCAACGGTTCGGGTCGGAATTCACCCCTCCACTTT. Protein: CANGSGRNSPLHF.